This entry lists 11 T cell receptor beta chains sequenced from one sample in a study of breast tumors, draining lymph nodes, adjacent tissues listed by TCRdb under 2016. Libraries were made using multiplex PCR. Sequenced using an Illumina HiSeq 2000. The public reads were run again by TCRdb, first through fastp at Q25 and then through MiXCR, and only productive beta chains were kept. When rows share a CDR3 protein, they turn into one entry using the most common DNA and genes. The sample table contains fewer than 80,000 distinct CDR3 sequences; only one count was recorded for roughly 40% of them. The ten most abundant clones make up roughly 9% of the sample. The sample consisted of breast tumor tissue. The origin of the receptors is a female donor with breast cancer. Some clones in this sample may be carry-over from other donors' samples.

This clonotype was observed many times. The chain combines TRBV18 with TRBJ2-7, with 8 bases identical to TRBD1. Germline V gene data show CDR1 as KGHSH and CDR2 as LQKENI. The CDR3 has 14 amino acids. V gave up 5 bases and J gave up 7 bases; unmatched junction bases: 10. CDR3 protein: CASSSSDRGGEQYF. The CDR3 nucleotides read TGTGCCAGCTCATCGAGTGACAGGGGTGGGGAGCAGTACTTC.

This chain links TRBV7-9 with TRBJ2-7; D not resolved. Trimming cost V 4 bases and J 0 bases, with 7 bases left between them. CDR1 SEHNR and CDR2 FQNEAQ come from the germline V gene (reference sequence). The CDR3 loop spans 13 amino acids. The CDR3 reads CASSSPSSYEQYF. CDR3 DNA: TGTGCCAGCAGCTCCCCTAGCTCCTACGAGCAGTACTTC.

This clonotype appeared a single time. The gene calls are TRBV2 and TRBJ2-2; 7 bases match TRBD2. This CDR3 region has 16 residues. V lost 8 bases and J lost 3; bases outside the gene matches: 12. Germline V gene sequence: CDR1 SNHLY, CDR2 FYNNEI. The CDR3 sequence is CASRGVGGWDTGELFF. The CDR3 coding sequence is TGTGCCAGCCGTGGGGTCGGGGGGTGGGACACCGGGGAGCTGTTTTTT.

Remarks on this clonotype: Mismatch with germline at one junction end may stem from a read error. The genes are TRBV7-2 and TRBJ2-1; a possible D gene is TRBD2 (6 bases). The CDR3 has 15 amino acids. Germline-derived CDR1 and CDR2 are SGHTA and FQGNSA. For the CDR3, the DNA is TGTGCCAACAGCCCCATGGGCGGGATAACTGTTGAGCAGTTCTTC. This encodes CANSPMGGITVEQFF.

This clonotype was observed at least ten times. This chain connects TRBV5-1 to TRBJ2-7; D is undetermined. The CDR3 totals 13 residues. Germline CDR1 reads SGHRS; CDR2 reads YFSETQ. Between the trimmed V and J ends, which lost 0 bases and 6 bases, there was a span of 10 bases. CDR3: CASSLAWSSEQYF. As DNA, the CDR3 is TGCGCCAGCAGCTTGGCCTGGTCGTCCGAGCAGTACTTC.

V usage is TRBV10-3 and J usage is TRBJ2-7, with a weak D call TRBD2 (6 bases). The V gene's germline CDR1 is ENHRY and CDR2 SYGVKD. Between the trimmed V and J ends, which lost 2 bases and 0 bases, there was a span of 8 bases. The CDR3 totals 14 residues. CDR3 residues: CAISERESSYEQYF. For the CDR3, the DNA is TGTGCCATCAGTGAGCGGGAGAGCTCCTACGAGCAGTACTTC.

This clonotype was picked up many times. The chain uses TRBV7-2 and TRBJ2-5, with 9 positions matching TRBD1. The CDR3 is made up of 13 amino acids. Germline-derived CDR1 and CDR2 are SGHTA and FQGNSA. V was clipped by 4 bases and J by 7 bases; unmatched bases: 4. This CDR3 is CASSSSDRGTQYF. The CDR3 DNA follows: TGTGCCAGCAGCTCCTCGGACAGGGGGACCCAGTACTTC.

As concerns this clonotype: A single base separates this from a much larger clone, so it may be a read error. The chain couples TRBV12-3 or TRBV12-4 to TRBJ2-5, with a tentative D call TRBD2 (6 bases). The CDR3 runs to 13 residues. Trimming took off 6 bases at V and 3 bases at J, with 11 bases between the two ends. This CDR3 reads CASRSRGKETQYF. In DNA form, the CDR3 reads TGTGCCAGCAGAAGCCGGGGGAAAGAGACCCAGTACTTC.

Only a few counts were recorded for this clonotype. CDR3 bases: TGTGCCAGCAGCCACGAGGGGGGGAGGAGGGGTGGCTACACCTTC. Protein sequence: CASSHEGGRRGGYTF. V is TRBV6-6 and J is TRBJ1-2; D possibly corresponds to TRBD1 (6 bases). Trimming removed 6 bases from V and 7 bases from J, with 21 bases in between. Germline V gene sequence: CDR1 MNHNY, CDR2 SVGAGI (reference sequence). The CDR3 is 15 amino acids.

This clonotype was seen ten or more times. V usage is TRBV10-3 and J usage is TRBJ2-5; TRBD1 agrees at 10 bases. The length of the CDR3 is 14 residues. V was clipped by 4 bases and J by 3 bases; unmatched bases: 2. Germline CDR1 is ENHRY and CDR2 is SYGVKD. CDR3 DNA: TGTGCCATCAGTGGGGGGACAGGGGAAGAGACCCAGTACTTC. Translated: CAISGGTGEETQYF.

This clonotype was picked up many times. This chain uses TRBV19 with TRBJ2-1, with 10 bases fitting TRBD2. This CDR3 is 18 amino acids long. Germline values: CDR1 LNHDA, CDR2 SQIVND (reference sequence). V shed 3 bases, J shed 9 bases, and the junction held 17 bases outside the gene matches. CDR3 region: CASSIVSASGSGYGEQFF. In DNA, the CDR3 is TGTGCCAGTAGTATCGTGTCGGCTAGCGGGAGTGGGTATGGTGAGCAGTTCTTC.